The 14 T cell receptor beta chains presented below share a single source sample, sequenced in a study of T cell responses to AZD1222 COVID-19 vaccine. Method: immunoSEQ multiplex PCR; TCRdb's copy keeps in-frame clones and lacks some. The data show some 86,000 clones, 92% seen once. The input for sequencing was peripheral blood, taken on day 0 of AZD1222 vaccination. The receptors were sampled from an adult in good health.

This chain connects TRBV13 to TRBJ2-2; TRBD1 aligns across 10 bases. The CDR3 contains 14 residues. The V and J ends lost 4 bases and 7 bases, in that order; junction bases with no gene match: 3. Looked up from germline, CDR1 is PRHDT and CDR2 is FYEKMQ (reference sequence). The CDR3 sequence is CASSSGQGIGELFF. CDR3 coding DNA: TGTGCCAGCAGCTCGGGACAGGGGATCGGGGAGCTGTTTTTT. The full variable domain, with the rest looked up from reference TRBV13 and TRBJ2-2, is AAGVIQSPRHLIKEKRETATLKCYPIPRHDTVYWYQQGPGQDPQFLISFYEKMQSDKGSIPDRFSAQQFSDYHSELNMSSLELGDSALYFCASSSGQGIGELFFGEGSRLTVL.

V is TRBV6-2 or TRBV6-3 and J is TRBJ2-7; D unresolved. Germline CDR1 and CDR2: MNHEY and SVGEGT. V was cut by 6 bases and J by 0 bases, with 18 bases left in between. This CDR3 contains 16 residues. The CDR3 region is CASSIPTSQISYEQYF. The CDR3 bases are TGTGCCAGCAGCATTCCGACTTCCCAAATCTCCTACGAGCAGTACTTC.

In its sample, this clone was seen once. V and J are TRBV20-1 and TRBJ2-5; 7 bases match TRBD2. V shed 3 bases and J 5 bases; nucleotides not matched to a gene: 12. Germline CDR1 is DFQATT and CDR2 is SNEGSKA (reference sequence). This CDR3 is 15 amino acids long. The DNA of the CDR3 is TGCAGTGCTAGTAGTCGGGAGGCTGGAGGGGAGACCCAGTACTTC. It codes for CSASSREAGGETQYF.

This clone was recorded once. The V gene is TRBV28, the J gene TRBJ1-3; TRBD1 agrees at 7 bases. V was clipped by 4 bases and J by 0 bases; unmatched bases: 9. The CDR3 has 17 residues. Germline assignment: CDR1 MDHEN and CDR2 SYDVKM. The CDR3 sequence: CASSSGGQRVSGNTIYF. The CDR3 nucleotides read TGTGCCAGCAGTTCTGGGGGACAGAGGGTCTCTGGAAACACCATATATTTT. Looking up the rest from reference TRBV28 and TRBJ1-3 gives the full variable domain: DVKVTQSSRYLVKRTGEKVFLECVQDMDHENMFWYRQDPGLGLRLIYFSYDVKMKEKGDIPEGYSVSREKKERFSLILESASTNQTSMYLCASSSGGQRVSGNTIYFGEGSWLTVV.

The chain recombines TRBV10-3 with TRBJ2-2; D is possibly TRBD1 (5 bases). The V end lost 3 bases, the J end lost 9 bases, and 11 bases lay between the germline ends. The germline V gene encodes CDR1 ENHRY and CDR2 SYGVKD. This CDR3 is built from 13 residues. CDR3: CAISDGTGRELFF. The CDR3 DNA follows: TGTGCCATCAGTGATGGAACAGGACGGGAGCTGTTTTTT.

The genes are TRBV2 and TRBJ2-1, with TRBD1 identical over 7 bases. This CDR3 comprises 14 residues. J gave up 2 bases and V 6 bases, and 4 bases lay outside the gene matches. CDR1 SNHLY and CDR2 FYNNEI come from the germline V gene. CDR3 sequence: CASRPGQTYNEQFF. The CDR3 DNA is TGTGCCAGCAGACCGGGACAGACCTACAATGAGCAGTTCTTC.

The chain joins TRBV18 to TRBJ1-1; the D gene is possibly TRBD1 (5 bases). The V and J ends lost 3 bases and 3 bases respectively, with 14 bases between them. This CDR3 region has 15 residues. Germline V gives CDR1 KGHSH, CDR2 LQKENI. For the CDR3, the DNA is TGTGCCAGCTCACCGCGGGCAGGGAGGGACACTGAAGCTTTCTTT. This codes for CASSPRAGRDTEAFF.

The chain is built from TRBV29-1 and TRBJ2-5; 9 bases align to TRBD2. CDR1 is SQVTM, CDR2 ANQGSEA, per germline. The CDR3 is 16 residues long. V lost 2 bases, J lost 0 bases, and 7 bases stayed unmatched. The CDR3 DNA sequence: TGCAGCGTTGAAAGAACTAGCGGGTCGTACCAAGAGACCCAGTACTTC. Encoded protein: CSVERTSGSYQETQYF.

V gene TRBV19 combines with J gene TRBJ2-2; 7 bases line up with TRBD1. With 6 bases clipped from V and 3 bases from J, the junction kept 4 bases outside the gene matches. This CDR3 is built from 14 residues. Germline V gene lookup returns CDR1 LNHDA and CDR2 SQIVND (reference sequence). The DNA for the CDR3 is TGTGCCAGTAGGCCGGGACAGCACACCGGGGAGCTGTTTTTT. Its translation is CASRPGQHTGELFF.

The chain employs TRBV9 and TRBJ2-2; D gene ambiguous. The CDR3 length is 16 residues. V dropped 0 bases and J dropped 0 bases, with 9 bases sitting between them. Germline CDR1 and CDR2: SGDLS and YYNGEE. CDR3 sequence: CASSVGAATNTGELFF. The DNA of the CDR3 is TGTGCCAGCAGCGTAGGGGCAGCAACGAACACCGGGGAGCTGTTTTTT.

V and J are TRBV6-5 and TRBJ1-4; TRBD1 might be the D (5 bases). With 4 bases removed from V and 7 bases from J, the gap between germline ends came to 13 bases. There are 14 residues in the CDR3. Germline-derived CDR1 and CDR2 are MNHEY and SVGAGI. The CDR3 is CASSSDSGREKLFF. The CDR3 DNA is TGTGCCAGCAGTTCCGACTCAGGGCGTGAAAAACTGTTTTTT.

The chain joins TRBV11-2 to TRBJ2-3, with D perhaps TRBD1 (6 bases). CDR1 is SGHAT and CDR2 is FQNNGV in the germline V gene. V was clipped by 5 bases and J by 0 bases, with 15 bases between them. There are 16 residues in the CDR3. CDR3 residues: CASSTIRGSSTDTQYF. CDR3 coding DNA: TGTGCCAGCAGCACAATCAGGGGAAGTAGCACAGATACGCAGTATTTT.

CDR3 region: CASRSQGAAGYTF. The CDR3 DNA reads TGTGCCAGTAGGTCCCAGGGTGCGGCTGGCTACACCTTC. The chain recombines TRBV19 with TRBJ1-2, with D maybe TRBD1 (5 bases). CDR1 and CDR2 (germline): LNHDA, SQIVND (reference sequence). Trimming removed 6 bases from V and 7 bases from J, with 15 bases in between. The CDR3 contains 13 residues.

The chain is built from TRBV6-1 and TRBJ2-5; TRBD1 is a possible D gene (5 bases). Germline V gene sequence: CDR1 MNHNS, CDR2 SASEGT. Trimming took 2 bases from V and 5 from J, leaving 9 bases between them. CDR3 length: 13 amino acids. The CDR3 DNA is TGTGCCAGCAGTGAACAAGGGGCGGAGACCCAGTACTTC. This codes for CASSEQGAETQYF.